This is a list of T cell receptor beta chains from one sample in a study of cytomegalovirus exposure and HLA in healthy donors. Assay: immunoSEQ multiplex PCR; the TCRdb copy retains only in-frame clones and omits some. The sample has about 180,000 clones, about 80% seen once. The sequenced material came from PBMCs. These receptors were collected from a woman in her forties in good health and CMV-seronegative. CDR3s include the opening cysteine and the closing phenylalanine or tryptophan. A D gene is named only where the DNA matches it firmly. Expanded clones get a size class; other rows say once, few or many, or leave the size out.

V	size	J	D	CDR3	DNA
TRBV6-6	few	TRBJ1-2	TRBD1	CASSYKGTANYGYTF	TGTGCCAGCAGTTACAAGGGGACAGCTAACTATGGCTACACCTTC
TRBV13	.	TRBJ2-3	.	CASSLGLTDTQYF	TGTGCCAGCAGCCTGGGCCTCACAGATACGCAGTATTTT
TRBV28	.	TRBJ2-7	.	CASSDPRGEQYF	TGTGCCAGCAGTGACCCCCGGGGCGAGCAGTACTTC
TRBV5-1	.	TRBJ2-5	.	CASSPDGLLARGETQYF	TGCGCCAGCAGCCCCGACGGACTACTAGCTCGAGGGGAGACCCAGTACTTC
TRBV19	once	TRBJ2-7	.	CASSIGGTRSYEQYF	TGTGCCAGTAGTATTGGGGGGACCAGGTCCTACGAGCAGTACTTC
TRBV30	.	TRBJ1-5	TRBD1	CAWTPGQENQPQHF	TGTGCCTGGACCCCAGGACAGGAGAATCAGCCCCAGCATTTT
TRBV19	.	TRBJ1-1	TRBD1	CASSYRGGHTEAFF	TGTGCCAGTAGTTACAGGGGAGGTCACACTGAAGCTTTCTTT
TRBV5-1	.	TRBJ2-1	TRBD2	CASSLGGSALNEQFF	TGCGCCAGCAGCTTGGGCGGGAGTGCACTCAATGAGCAGTTCTTC
TRBV18	few	TRBJ1-3	TRBD1	CASSPGATGAGNTIYF	TGTGCCAGCTCACCCGGCGCAACAGGGGCGGGAAACACCATATATTTT
TRBV6-1	.	TRBJ1-5	TRBD1	CASSKGQGLYSNQPQHF	TGTGCCAGCAGTAAAGGACAGGGACTCTATAGCAATCAGCCCCAGCATTTT
TRBV6-1	.	TRBJ1-1	.	CASSEALLNTEAFF	TGTGCCAGCAGTGAAGCCCTATTGAACACTGAAGCTTTCTTT